The next 10 T cell receptor beta chains were all read from a single sample in a study of blood T cell repertoires in COVID-19. Clones were read by immunoSEQ multiplex PCR, and TCRdb kept only the in-frame ones, dropping some. The table has around 130,000 clones, under 90% seen once; the top ten hold 12%. The specimen sequenced was peripheral blood. Receptors originate from a woman aged 55 to 70 with acute or convalescent COVID-19.

The chain uses TRBV2 and TRBJ2-1; 11 bases align to TRBD2. V was clipped by 4 bases and J by 2 bases; unmatched bases: 7. Germline V gene data show CDR1 as SNHLY and CDR2 as FYNNEI. The CDR3 length is 17 residues. The CDR3 nucleotides are TGTGCCAGCAGTGCCAGCCTACTAGCGGGGGCCTACAATGAGCAGTTCTTC. This gives the protein CASSASLLAGAYNEQFF.

The chain recombines TRBV2 with TRBJ1-1; a possible D gene is TRBD1 (6 bases). This CDR3 has 15 residues. V dropped 6 bases and J dropped 2 bases, with 16 bases sitting between them. The germline gives CDR1 SNHLY, CDR2 FYNNEI. The CDR3 protein is CASRELTGGNTEAFF. CDR3 bases: TGTGCCAGCAGGGAATTGACAGGAGGTAACACTGAAGCTTTCTTT.

The chain links TRBV19 to TRBJ1-1; TRBD1 is a possible D gene (6 bases). The V gene lost 5 bases and the J gene lost 11 bases, with 18 bases spanning the gap. The length of the CDR3 is 13 residues. Germline values: CDR1 LNHDA, CDR2 SQIVND (reference sequence). In DNA form, the CDR3 reads TGTGCCAGTAGTGCTTCAGGGGCCGGGAGGGCTTTCTTT. It specifies CASSASGAGRAFF.

The chain employs TRBV11-2 and TRBJ1-1; the match to TRBD1 covers 8 bases. Germline CDR1 reads SGHAT; CDR2 reads FQNNGV. V trimming: 6 bases; J trimming: 0 bases; junction bases outside the gene matches: 6. The CDR3 totals 15 residues. The CDR3 region is CASSFTGGLNTEAFF. The CDR3 nucleotides are TGTGCCAGCAGTTTCACAGGGGGGCTGAACACTGAAGCTTTCTTT.

V usage is TRBV10-3 and J usage is TRBJ2-1; TRBD1 aligns across 8 bases. CDR3 length: 17 amino acids. The V segment lost 5 bases and the J segment 10 bases; nucleotides outside the gene matches: 19. CDR1 and CDR2 from the germline V gene are ENHRY and SYGVKD. This chain's CDR3 is CAISPRPGTGQLLEQFF. The CDR3, as DNA: TGTGCCATCAGTCCCAGACCGGGGACAGGCCAATTGTTGGAGCAGTTCTTC.

This chain joins TRBV27 and TRBJ2-7, with TRBD1 matching 9 bases. V was clipped by 8 bases and J by 4 bases; unmatched bases: 6. This CDR3 has 13 amino acids. CDR1 and CDR2 from the germline V gene are MNHEY and SMNVEV (reference sequence). The CDR3 bases are TGTGCCAGCTCACCGGGACAGGGATACGAGCAGTACTTC. It yields the protein CASSPGQGYEQYF.

The rearrangement links TRBV13 to TRBJ1-4, with 7 bases aligning to TRBD1. After removal of 4 bases from V and 2 bases from J, the junction contained 10 bases not matched to a gene. CDR3 length: 17 residues. Per germline, CDR1 PRHDT and CDR2 FYEKMQ (reference sequence). The CDR3 loop reads CASSSIQGYGTNEKLFF. The CDR3 nucleotides are TGTGCCAGCAGCTCGATACAGGGGTACGGGACTAATGAAAAACTGTTTTTT.

In this sample, this clone turned up a few times. The gene calls are TRBV6-5 and TRBJ1-5; tentative D call: TRBD1 (5 bases). This CDR3 region has 14 residues. The V and J ends lost 7 bases and 1 base respectively, with 11 bases between them. Germline values: CDR1 MNHEY, CDR2 SVGAGI. The CDR3 reads CASKVRGSNQPQHF. In DNA form, the CDR3 reads TGTGCCAGCAAGGTACGGGGGAGCAATCAGCCCCAGCATTTT.

The V and J genes are TRBV25-1 and TRBJ1-1, with 7 positions matching TRBD1. With 3 bases clipped from V and 0 bases from J, the junction kept 4 bases outside the gene matches. This CDR3 comprises 15 residues. Germline assignment: CDR1 MGHDK and CDR2 SYGVNS. The CDR3 bases are TGTGCCAGCAGTGACACAGGGGCGATGAACACTGAAGCTTTCTTT. This codes for CASSDTGAMNTEAFF.

The chain employs TRBV6-5 and TRBJ1-2, with 8 bases identical to TRBD1. CDR1 is MNHEY, CDR2 SVGAGI, per germline. With V trimmed by 2 bases and J by 3 bases, 8 bases remained unmatched. The length of the CDR3 is 16 residues. The CDR3 region is CASSYNAGQGHYGYTF. CDR3 DNA sequence: TGTGCCAGCAGTTACAATGCTGGACAGGGCCACTATGGCTACACCTTC.